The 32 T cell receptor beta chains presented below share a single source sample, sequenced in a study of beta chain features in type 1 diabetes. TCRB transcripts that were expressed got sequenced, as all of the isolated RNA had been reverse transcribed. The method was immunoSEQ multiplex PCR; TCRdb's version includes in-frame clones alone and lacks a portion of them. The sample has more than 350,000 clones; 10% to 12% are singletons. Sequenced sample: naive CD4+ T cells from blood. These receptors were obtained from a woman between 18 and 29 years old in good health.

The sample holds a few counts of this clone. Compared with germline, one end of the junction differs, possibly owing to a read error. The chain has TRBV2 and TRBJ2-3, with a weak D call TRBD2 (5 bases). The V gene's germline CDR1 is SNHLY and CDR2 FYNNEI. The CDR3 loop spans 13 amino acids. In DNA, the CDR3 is TGTGCCAGCAGCGAAGATCGGGGAGATACGCAGTATTTT. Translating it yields CASSEDRGDTQYF.

CDR3 sequence (DNA): TGTGCCAGCTCACCACAGCGGGAGGGGCCAGATACGCAGTATTTT. It yields the protein CASSPQREGPDTQYF. The gene calls are TRBV18 and TRBJ2-3; TRBD2 matches 10 bases. Germline CDR1 reads KGHSH; CDR2 reads LQKENI. The junction had 2 bases not matched to a gene; V was cut back by 1 base and J by 4 bases. The CDR3 totals 15 residues.

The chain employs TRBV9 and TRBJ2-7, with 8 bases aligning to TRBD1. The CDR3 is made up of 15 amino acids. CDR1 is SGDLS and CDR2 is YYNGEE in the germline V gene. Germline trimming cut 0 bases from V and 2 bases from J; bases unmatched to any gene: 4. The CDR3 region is CASSVEVGQAYEQYF. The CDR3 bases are TGTGCCAGCAGCGTAGAGGTGGGACAGGCCTACGAGCAGTACTTC.

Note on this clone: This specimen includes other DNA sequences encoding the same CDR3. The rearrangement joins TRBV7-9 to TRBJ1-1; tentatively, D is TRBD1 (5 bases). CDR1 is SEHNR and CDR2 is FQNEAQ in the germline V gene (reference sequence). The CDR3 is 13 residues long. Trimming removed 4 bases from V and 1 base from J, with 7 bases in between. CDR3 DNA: TGTGCCAGCAGCTCCCAGGGGAACACTGAAGCTTTCTTT. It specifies CASSSQGNTEAFF.

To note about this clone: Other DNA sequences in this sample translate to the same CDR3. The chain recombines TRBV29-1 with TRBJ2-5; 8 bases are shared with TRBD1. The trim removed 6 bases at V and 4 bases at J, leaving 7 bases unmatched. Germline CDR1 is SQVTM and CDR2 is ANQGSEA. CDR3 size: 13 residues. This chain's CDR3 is CSVRQGQGETQYF. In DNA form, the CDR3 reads TGCAGCGTCCGACAGGGGCAGGGAGAGACCCAGTACTTC.

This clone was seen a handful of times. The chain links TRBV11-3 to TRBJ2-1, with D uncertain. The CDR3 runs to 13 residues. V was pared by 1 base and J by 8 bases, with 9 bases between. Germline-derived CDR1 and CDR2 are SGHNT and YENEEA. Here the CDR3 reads CASSLVGHHEQFF. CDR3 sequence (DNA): TGTGCCAGCAGCTTAGTTGGTCATCATGAGCAGTTCTTC.

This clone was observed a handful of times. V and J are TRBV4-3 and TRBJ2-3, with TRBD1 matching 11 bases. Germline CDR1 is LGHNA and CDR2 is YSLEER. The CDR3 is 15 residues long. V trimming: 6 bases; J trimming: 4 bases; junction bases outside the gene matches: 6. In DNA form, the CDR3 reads TGCGCCAGCAGACTGGACAGGGGGCGGTCAGATACGCAGTATTTT. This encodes CASRLDRGRSDTQYF.

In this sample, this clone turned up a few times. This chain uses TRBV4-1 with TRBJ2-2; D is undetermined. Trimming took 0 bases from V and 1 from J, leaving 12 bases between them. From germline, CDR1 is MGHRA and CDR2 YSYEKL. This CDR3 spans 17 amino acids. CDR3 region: CASSQDLSGLNTGELFF. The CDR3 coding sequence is TGCGCCAGCAGCCAAGATCTTAGTGGGCTGAACACCGGGGAGCTGTTTTTT.

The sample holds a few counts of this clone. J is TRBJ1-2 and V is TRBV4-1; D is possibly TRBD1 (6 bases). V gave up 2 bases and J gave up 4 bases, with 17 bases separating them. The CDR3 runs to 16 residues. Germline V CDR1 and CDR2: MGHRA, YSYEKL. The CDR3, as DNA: TGCGCCAGCAGCCAACCTCTAGACAGGTCGGTCTATGGCTACACCTTC. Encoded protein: CASSQPLDRSVYGYTF.

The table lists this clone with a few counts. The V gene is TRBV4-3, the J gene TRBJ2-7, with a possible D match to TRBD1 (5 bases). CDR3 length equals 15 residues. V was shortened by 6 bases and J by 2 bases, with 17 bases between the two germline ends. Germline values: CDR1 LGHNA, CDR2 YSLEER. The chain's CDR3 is CASRSRDFRPYEQYF. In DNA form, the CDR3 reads TGCGCCAGCAGATCCAGGGATTTTCGTCCCTACGAGCAGTACTTC.

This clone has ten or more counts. CDR3 coding DNA: TGTGCCTGGAATGGGGGGCAAGAGACCCAGTACTTC. Protein sequence: CAWNGGQETQYF. The V call is TRBV30, the J call TRBJ2-5; D possibly corresponds to TRBD2 (6 bases). Trimming stripped 4 bases from V and 2 bases from J, with 8 bases between. This CDR3 spans 12 amino acids. Germline assignment: CDR1 GTSNPN and CDR2 SVGIG (reference sequence).

CDR3 sequence reads: CASSYSVSTNEKLFF. In DNA, the CDR3 is TGTGCCAGCAGCTATAGCGTCTCAACTAATGAAAAACTGTTTTTT. The chain links TRBV9 to TRBJ1-4; no reliable D call. Germline V gene lookup returns CDR1 SGDLS and CDR2 YYNGEE. This CDR3 is 15 amino acids long. Trimming removed 4 bases from V and 0 bases from J, with 10 bases in between.

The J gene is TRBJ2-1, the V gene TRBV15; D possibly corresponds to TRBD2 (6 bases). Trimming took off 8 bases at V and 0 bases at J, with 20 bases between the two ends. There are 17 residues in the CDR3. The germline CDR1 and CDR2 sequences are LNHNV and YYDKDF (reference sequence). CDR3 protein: CATAGTVARSSYNEQFF. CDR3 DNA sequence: TGTGCCACCGCCGGGACTGTGGCCCGGAGCTCCTACAATGAGCAGTTCTTC.

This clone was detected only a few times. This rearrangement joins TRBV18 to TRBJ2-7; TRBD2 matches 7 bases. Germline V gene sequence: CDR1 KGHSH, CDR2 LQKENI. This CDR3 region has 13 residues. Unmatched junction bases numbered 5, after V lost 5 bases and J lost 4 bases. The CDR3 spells CASSYLAVYEQYV. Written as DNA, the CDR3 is TGTGCCAGCTCATATCTAGCGGTTTACGAGCAGTACGTC.

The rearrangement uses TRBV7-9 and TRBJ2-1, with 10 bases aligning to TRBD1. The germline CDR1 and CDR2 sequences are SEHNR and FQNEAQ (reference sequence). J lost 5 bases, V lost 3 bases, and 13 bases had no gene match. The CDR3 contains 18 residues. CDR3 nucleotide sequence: TGTGCCAGCAGCTTCCCTAGACTGGGACAGGGGAACGACAATGAGCAGTTCTTC. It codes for CASSFPRLGQGNDNEQFF.

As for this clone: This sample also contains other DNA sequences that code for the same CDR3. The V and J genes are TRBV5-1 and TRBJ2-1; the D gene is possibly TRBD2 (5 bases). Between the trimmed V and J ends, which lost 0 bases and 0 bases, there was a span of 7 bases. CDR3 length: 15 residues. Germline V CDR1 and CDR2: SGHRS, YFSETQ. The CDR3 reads CASSLVAGSYNEQFF. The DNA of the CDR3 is TGCGCCAGCAGCTTGGTGGCGGGCTCCTACAATGAGCAGTTCTTC.

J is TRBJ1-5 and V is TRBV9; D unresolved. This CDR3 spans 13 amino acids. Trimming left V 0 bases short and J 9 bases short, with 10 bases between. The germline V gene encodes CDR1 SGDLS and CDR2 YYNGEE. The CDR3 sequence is CASSVALVGPQHF. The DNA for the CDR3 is TGTGCCAGCAGCGTAGCCCTCGTAGGGCCCCAGCATTTT.

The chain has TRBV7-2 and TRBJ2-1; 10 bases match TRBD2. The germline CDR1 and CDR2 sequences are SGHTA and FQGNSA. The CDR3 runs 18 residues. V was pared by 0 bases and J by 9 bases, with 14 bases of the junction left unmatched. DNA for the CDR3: TGTGCCAGCAGCTTAGCTATTCGGGCTAGCGGGAGAGCTGGTGAGCAGTTCTTC. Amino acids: CASSLAIRASGRAGEQFF.

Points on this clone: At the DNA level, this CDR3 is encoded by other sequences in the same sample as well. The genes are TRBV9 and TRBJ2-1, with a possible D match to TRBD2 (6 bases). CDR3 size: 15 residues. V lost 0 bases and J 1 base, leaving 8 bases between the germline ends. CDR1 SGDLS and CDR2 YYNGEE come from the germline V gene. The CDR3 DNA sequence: TGTGCCAGCAGCGTAGGGGGAGGTTCCTACAATGAGCAGTTCTTC. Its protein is CASSVGGGSYNEQFF.

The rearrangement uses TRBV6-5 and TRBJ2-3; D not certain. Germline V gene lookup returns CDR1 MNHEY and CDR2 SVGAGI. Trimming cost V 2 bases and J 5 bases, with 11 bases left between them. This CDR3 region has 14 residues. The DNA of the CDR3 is TGTGCCAGCAGTTACCGGACGCCCGTAGATACGCAGTATTTT. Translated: CASSYRTPVDTQYF.

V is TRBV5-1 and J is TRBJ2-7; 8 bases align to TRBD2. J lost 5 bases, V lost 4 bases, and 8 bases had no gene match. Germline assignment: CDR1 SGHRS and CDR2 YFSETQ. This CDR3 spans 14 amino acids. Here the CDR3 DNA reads TGCGCCAGCAGCCCCATCCCGGGACTAGACGAGCAGTACTTC. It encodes CASSPIPGLDEQYF. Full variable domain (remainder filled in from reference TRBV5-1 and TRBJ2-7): KAGVTQTPRYLIKTRGQQVTLSCSPISGHRSVSWYQQTPGQGLQFLFEYFSETQRNKGNFPGRFSGRQFSNSRSEMNVSTLELGDSALYLCASSPIPGLDEQYFGPGTRLTVT.

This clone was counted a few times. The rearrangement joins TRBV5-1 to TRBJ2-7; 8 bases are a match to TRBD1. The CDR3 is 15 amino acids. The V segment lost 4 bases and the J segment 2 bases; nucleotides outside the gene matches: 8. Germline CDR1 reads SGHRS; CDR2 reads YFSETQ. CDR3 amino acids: CASSPSQGATYEQYF. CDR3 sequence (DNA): TGCGCCAGCAGCCCCTCCCAGGGGGCCACCTACGAGCAGTACTTC.

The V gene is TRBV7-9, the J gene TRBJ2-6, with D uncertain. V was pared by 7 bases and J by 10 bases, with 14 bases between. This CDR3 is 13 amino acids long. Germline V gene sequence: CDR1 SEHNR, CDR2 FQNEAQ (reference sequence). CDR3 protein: CASTLVVENVLTF. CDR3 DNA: TGTGCCAGCACCCTTGTGGTTGAGAACGTCCTGACTTTC.

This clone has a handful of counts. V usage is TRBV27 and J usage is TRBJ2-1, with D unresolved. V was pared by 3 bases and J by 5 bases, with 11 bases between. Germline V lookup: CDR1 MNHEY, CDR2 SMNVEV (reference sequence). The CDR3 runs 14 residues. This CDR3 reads CASSLTRTNNEQFF. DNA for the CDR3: TGTGCCAGCAGTTTGACCAGGACGAACAATGAGCAGTTCTTC.

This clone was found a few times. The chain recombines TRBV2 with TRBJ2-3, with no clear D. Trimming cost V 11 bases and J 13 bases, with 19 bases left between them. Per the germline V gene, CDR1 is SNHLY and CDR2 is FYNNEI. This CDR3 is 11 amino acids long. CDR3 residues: CASEGFTHKYF. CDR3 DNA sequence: TGTGCCTCAGAAGGGTTCACTCATAAGTATTTT. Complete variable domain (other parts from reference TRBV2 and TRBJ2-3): EPEVTQTPSHQVTQMGQEVILRCVPISNHLYFYWYRQILGQKVEFLVSFYNNEISEKSEIFDDQFSVERPDGSNFTLKIRSTKLEDSAMYFCASEGFTHKYFGPGTRLTVL.

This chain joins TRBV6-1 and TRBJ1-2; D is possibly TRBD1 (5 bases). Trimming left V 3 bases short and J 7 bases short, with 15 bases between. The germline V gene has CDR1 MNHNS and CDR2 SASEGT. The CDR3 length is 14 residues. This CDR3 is CASSEPGTLGGYTF. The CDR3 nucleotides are TGTGCCAGCAGTGAGCCCGGGACGCTTGGTGGCTACACCTTC.

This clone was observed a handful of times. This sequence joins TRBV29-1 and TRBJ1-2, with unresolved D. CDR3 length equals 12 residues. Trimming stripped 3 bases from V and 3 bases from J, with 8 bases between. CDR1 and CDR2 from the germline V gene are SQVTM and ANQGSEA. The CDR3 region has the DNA TGCAGCGTTGATACAGAATACTATGGCTACACCTTC. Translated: CSVDTEYYGYTF.

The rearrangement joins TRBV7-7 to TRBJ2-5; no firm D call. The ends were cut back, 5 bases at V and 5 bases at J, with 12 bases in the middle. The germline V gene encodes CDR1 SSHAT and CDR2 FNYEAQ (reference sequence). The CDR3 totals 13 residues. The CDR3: CASSPLLRETQYF. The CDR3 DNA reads TGTGCCAGCAGCCCTTTGCTCCGGGAGACCCAGTACTTC. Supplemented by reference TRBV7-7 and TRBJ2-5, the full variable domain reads GAGVSQSPRYKVTKRGQDVTLRCDPISSHATLYWYQQALGQGPEFLTYFNYEAQPDKSGLPSDRFSAERPEGSISTLTIQRTEQRDSAMYRCASSPLLRETQYFGPGTRLLVL.

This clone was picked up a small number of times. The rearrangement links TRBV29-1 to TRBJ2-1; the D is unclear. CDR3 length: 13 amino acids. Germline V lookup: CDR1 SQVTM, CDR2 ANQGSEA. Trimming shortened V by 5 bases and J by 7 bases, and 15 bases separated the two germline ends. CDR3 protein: CSVHSSLRNEQFF. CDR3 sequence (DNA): TGCAGCGTTCATAGCTCGCTAAGGAATGAGCAGTTCTTC.

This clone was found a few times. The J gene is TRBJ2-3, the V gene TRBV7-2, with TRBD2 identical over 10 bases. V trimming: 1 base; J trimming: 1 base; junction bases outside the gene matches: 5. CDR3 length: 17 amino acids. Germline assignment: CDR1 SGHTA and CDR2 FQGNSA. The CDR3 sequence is CASSLGLTSGGTDTQYF. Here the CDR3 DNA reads TGTGCCAGCAGCTTAGGTCTAACTAGCGGGGGCACAGATACGCAGTATTTT.

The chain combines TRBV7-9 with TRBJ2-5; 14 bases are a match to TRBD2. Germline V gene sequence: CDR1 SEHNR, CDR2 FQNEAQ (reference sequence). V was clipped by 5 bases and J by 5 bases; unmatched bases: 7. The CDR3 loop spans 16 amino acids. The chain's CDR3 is CASSTGTSGSPETQYF. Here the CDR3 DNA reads TGTGCCAGCAGCACCGGGACTAGCGGGAGCCCGGAGACCCAGTACTTC.

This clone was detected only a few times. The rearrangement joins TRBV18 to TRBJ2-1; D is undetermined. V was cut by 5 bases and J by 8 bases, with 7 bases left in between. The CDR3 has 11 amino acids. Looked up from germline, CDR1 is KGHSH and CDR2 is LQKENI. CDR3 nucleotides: TGTGCCAGCTCATCGAGAGATGAGCAGTTCTTC. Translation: CASSSRDEQFF.